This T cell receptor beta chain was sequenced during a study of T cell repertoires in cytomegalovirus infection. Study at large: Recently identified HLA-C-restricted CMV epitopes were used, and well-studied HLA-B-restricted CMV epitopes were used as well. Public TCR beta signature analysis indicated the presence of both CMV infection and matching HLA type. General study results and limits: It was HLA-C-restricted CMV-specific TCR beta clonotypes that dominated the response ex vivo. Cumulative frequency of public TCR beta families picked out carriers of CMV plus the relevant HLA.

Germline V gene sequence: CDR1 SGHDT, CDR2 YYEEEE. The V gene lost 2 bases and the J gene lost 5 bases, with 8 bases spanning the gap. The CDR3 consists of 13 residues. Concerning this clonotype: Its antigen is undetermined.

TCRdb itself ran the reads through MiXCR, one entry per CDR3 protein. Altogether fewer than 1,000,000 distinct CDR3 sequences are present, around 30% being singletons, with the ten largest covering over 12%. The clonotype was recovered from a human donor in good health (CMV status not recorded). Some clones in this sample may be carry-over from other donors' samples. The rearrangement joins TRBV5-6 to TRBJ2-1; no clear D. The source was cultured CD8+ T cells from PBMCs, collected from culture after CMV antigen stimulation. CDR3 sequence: CASSFRANNEQFF. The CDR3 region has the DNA TGTGCCAGCAGCTTCCGGGCGAACAATGAGCAGTTCTTC.